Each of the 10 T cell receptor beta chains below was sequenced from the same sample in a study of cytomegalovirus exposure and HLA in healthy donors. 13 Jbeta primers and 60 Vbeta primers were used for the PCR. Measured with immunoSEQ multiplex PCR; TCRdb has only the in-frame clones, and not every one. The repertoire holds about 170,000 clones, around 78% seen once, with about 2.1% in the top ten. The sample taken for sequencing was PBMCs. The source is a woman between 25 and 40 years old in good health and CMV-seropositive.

CDR3 DNA sequence: TGTGCCAGCAGCTTTAGCGGGGCCCTGCAGTTCTTC. It codes for CASSFSGALQFF. This chain joins TRBV11-3 and TRBJ2-1; 8 nucleotides agree with TRBD2. The CDR3 length is 12 residues. V dropped 3 bases and J dropped 12; count of bases not matched to a gene: 4. Looked up from germline, CDR1 is SGHNT and CDR2 is YENEEA.

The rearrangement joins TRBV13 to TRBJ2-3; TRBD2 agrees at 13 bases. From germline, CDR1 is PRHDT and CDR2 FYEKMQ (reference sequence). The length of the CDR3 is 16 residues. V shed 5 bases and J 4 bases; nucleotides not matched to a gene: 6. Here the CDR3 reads CASSERLAGGSDTQYF. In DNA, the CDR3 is TGTGCCAGCAGCGAAAGACTAGCGGGAGGATCAGATACGCAGTATTTT.

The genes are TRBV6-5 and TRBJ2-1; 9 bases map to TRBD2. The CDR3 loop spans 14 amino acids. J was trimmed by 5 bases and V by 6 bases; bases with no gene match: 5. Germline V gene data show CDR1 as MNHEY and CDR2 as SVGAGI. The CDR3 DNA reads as TGTGCCAGCAGGGCCGGACTAGCGCACAATGAGCAGTTCTTC. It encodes CASRAGLAHNEQFF.

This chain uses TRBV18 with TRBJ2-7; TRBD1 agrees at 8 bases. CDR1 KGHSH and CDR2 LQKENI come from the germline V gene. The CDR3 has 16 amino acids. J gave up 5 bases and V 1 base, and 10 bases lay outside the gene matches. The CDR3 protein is CASSPQPPGQVDEQYF. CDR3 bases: TGTGCCAGCTCACCACAACCCCCGGGACAGGTCGACGAGCAGTACTTC.

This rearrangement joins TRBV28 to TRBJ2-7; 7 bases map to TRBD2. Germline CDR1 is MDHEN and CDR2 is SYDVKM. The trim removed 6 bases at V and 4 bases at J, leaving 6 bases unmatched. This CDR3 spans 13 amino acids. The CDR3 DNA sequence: TGTGCCAGCAGCCCTCCGCGGGGGTACGAGCAGTACTTC. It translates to CASSPPRGYEQYF.

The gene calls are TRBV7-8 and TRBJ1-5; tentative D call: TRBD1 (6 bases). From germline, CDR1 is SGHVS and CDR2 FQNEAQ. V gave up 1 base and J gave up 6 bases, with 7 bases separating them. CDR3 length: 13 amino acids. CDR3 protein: CASSLVGAQPQHF. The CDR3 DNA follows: TGTGCCAGCAGCTTAGTGGGGGCTCAGCCCCAGCATTTT.

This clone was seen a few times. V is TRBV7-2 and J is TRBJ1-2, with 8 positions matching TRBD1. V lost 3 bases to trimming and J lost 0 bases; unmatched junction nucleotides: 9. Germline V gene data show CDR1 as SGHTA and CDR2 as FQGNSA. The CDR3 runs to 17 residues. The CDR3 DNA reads TGTGCCAGCAGCTTGTCTTCAGGGGGCTTCTCTAACTATGGCTACACCTTC. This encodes CASSLSSGGFSNYGYTF.

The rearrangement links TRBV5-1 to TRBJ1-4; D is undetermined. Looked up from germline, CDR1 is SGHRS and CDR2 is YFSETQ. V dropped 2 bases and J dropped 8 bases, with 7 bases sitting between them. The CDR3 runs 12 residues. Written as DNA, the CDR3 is TGCGCCAGCAGCTTACCGGGGGAAAAACTGTTTTTT. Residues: CASSLPGEKLFF.

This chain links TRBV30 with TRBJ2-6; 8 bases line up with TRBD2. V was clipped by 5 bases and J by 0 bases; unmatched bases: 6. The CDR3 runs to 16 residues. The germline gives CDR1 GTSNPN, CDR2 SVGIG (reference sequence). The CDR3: CAWEHGGGSGANVLTF. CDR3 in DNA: TGTGCCTGGGAACACGGGGGGGGCTCTGGGGCCAACGTCCTGACTTTC. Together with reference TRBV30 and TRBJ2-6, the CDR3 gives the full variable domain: SQTIHQWPATLVQPVGSPLSLECTVEGTSNPNLYWYRQAAGRGLQLLFYSVGIGQISSEVPQNLSASRPQDRQFILSSKKLLLSDSGFYLCAWEHGGGSGANVLTFGAGSRLTVL.

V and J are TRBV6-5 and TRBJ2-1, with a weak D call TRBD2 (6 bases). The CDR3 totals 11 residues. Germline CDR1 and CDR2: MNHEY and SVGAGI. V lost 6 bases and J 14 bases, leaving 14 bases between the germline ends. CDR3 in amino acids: CASRRDFKEFF. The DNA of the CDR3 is TGTGCCAGCAGGCGGGACTTTAAAGAGTTCTTC.